Listed below are T cell receptor beta chains from one sample, sequenced in a study of cytomegalovirus exposure and HLA in healthy donors. Produced via immunoSEQ multiplex PCR; TCRdb's table is partial and in-frame only. The sample contains roughly 150,000 clones, more than 70% of which appear only once. The material sequenced was PBMCs. These receptors all come from a man younger than 45 in good health and CMV-seronegative. CDR3s include the opening cysteine and the closing phenylalanine or tryptophan. The order of the fields is V gene, J gene, clone size, CDR3 protein. Clone size, where shown, is once, few, many, or a class for clones that have expanded.

TRBV6-1	TRBJ1-2	.	CASSEGRVWDSNYGYTF
TRBV7-6	TRBJ2-5	.	CASSSLGGVRETQYF
TRBV7-9	TRBJ1-1	.	CASSSRDRTPEAFF
TRBV19	TRBJ1-4	.	CASSMGRGGTEKLFF
TRBV11-2	TRBJ1-4	.	CASSLGQGLEKLFF
TRBV19	TRBJ1-5	.	CASSIPGGANQPQHF
TRBV5-4	TRBJ2-7	once	CASRKTSGGTYEQYF
TRBV27	TRBJ1-4	.	CASSPSLANEKLFF
TRBV6-5	TRBJ1-1	.	CASTLTGLNTEAFF
TRBV28	TRBJ1-1	.	CASSFGVGPLNTEAFF
TRBV6-1	TRBJ1-6	few	CARGQGLYNSPLHF
TRBV2	TRBJ1-3	.	CASKSQGPGNTIYF
TRBV19	TRBJ1-2	.	CASSISDSYGYTF
TRBV19	TRBJ1-4	.	CASKGQGVEKLFF
TRBV5-1	TRBJ2-1	.	CASSTGLAGSEKNNEQFF
TRBV2	TRBJ1-2	.	CASTQDRTYTF
TRBV11-3	TRBJ2-3	.	CASSLVAASTDTQYF
TRBV5-1	TRBJ2-3	.	CASSSLLAGALNTQYF
TRBV25-1	TRBJ2-7	.	CASSEFGLAGHEQYF
TRBV19	TRBJ2-6	.	CASSQSSGANVLTF
TRBV10-3	TRBJ2-2	.	CAISESGTSDTGELFF
TRBV7-2	TRBJ2-3	.	CASSYKTGGVTDTQYF
TRBV19	TRBJ2-5	.	CASSSTGGETQYF
TRBV9	TRBJ2-5	few	CASSASGTSPSEAQYF
TRBV19	TRBJ1-1	.	CASSIMLRMTEAFF
TRBV11-3	TRBJ2-7	.	CASSLRGGQYF
TRBV28	TRBJ1-2	once	CASSLKGARFGDTF
TRBV6-6	TRBJ1-2	once	CASSYSSVTNYGYTF
TRBV7-9	TRBJ2-7	.	CASSKRELLYEQYF
TRBV7-6	TRBJ1-1	.	CASSLAGGSEAFF
TRBV7-8	TRBJ1-1	.	CASSGGIEAFF
TRBV5-1	TRBJ2-2	.	CASTTGTGATGELFF
TRBV28	TRBJ1-1	once	CASSLWTGTLEAFF
TRBV6-1	TRBJ1-5	.	CASSNQGSLGQPQHF
TRBV9	TRBJ2-5	.	CASSVGLLAGGPGETQYF
TRBV4-2	TRBJ2-5	.	CASSQESRTETQYF
TRBV7-2	TRBJ1-2	.	CASSVSGYGYTF
TRBV30	TRBJ2-5	.	CAWSVYVLAGAPQETQYF
TRBV30	TRBJ2-7	.	CAWSVLYRVNSYEQYF
TRBV5-8	TRBJ1-2	.	CASSLVTETNYGYTF
TRBV28	TRBJ2-5	.	CASSLRRQGWTQYF
TRBV6-5	TRBJ2-3	.	CASSYSMGRDTQYF
TRBV27	TRBJ2-3	.	CASSLSPPGTSTDTQYF
TRBV5-5	TRBJ2-7	few	CASSLSGDPSYEQYF
TRBV19	TRBJ2-2	.	CASIQGVAGELFF
TRBV6-5	TRBJ1-3	.	CASSFSGELGGNTIYF